This T cell receptor (beta chain) appears in the sequencing data of a study of a mutant IDH1 vaccine in newly diagnosed glioma (dated by TCRdb to about 2021). Study-wide context: In the chemotherapy-containing groups, vaccination started alongside temozolomide cycles, whereas in patients who had radiotherapy alone it started 4-6 weeks after radiotherapy. Of the approximately 34 treated patients, around 62% were male and approximately 38% were female, and a mean age of around 40 years was recorded. Six visits were used for peripheral blood collection: V03 (baseline), V05, V07, V10, V12 and V13. Prior to enrollment, standard therapy consisting of radiotherapy alone, temozolomide alone, or radiochemotherapy with temozolomide had been administered to patients, with the combination being received by most patients. The week-35 safety follow-up took place at visit V12, and the week-47 end of study took place at visit V13. Longitudinal TCRB deep sequencing was performed for about two dozen treated patients wherever samples were available for exploratory analyses. Study-wide conclusions, independent of this receptor: Vaccine-induced immune responses across multiple MHC alleles were detected in around 92% of patients. Pseudoprogression seemed to be unrelated to changes in the top peripheral T cell clonotypes found by TCRB sequencing. PBMC samples for TCRB deep sequencing were selected based on availability. The authors noted that analyses of patient blood samples could not be reproduced because of sample limitations.

As concerns this clone: The antigen it recognizes is unknown. No quality values exist for individual bases; no much larger clone is one base distant.

Library preparation used the immunoSEQ multiplex PCR assay. Rearranged TCR beta chain sequences were amplified using the hsTCRB Kit according to the manufacturer's protocol. TCRB libraries were sequenced on an Illumina MiSeq. Processing in the source paper ran as follows. The proprietary platform of the kit vendor was used for demultiplexing, trimming and gene mapping. TCRdb limited this immuneACCESS table to in-frame rearrangements with V and J called. A share of clones is missing; checked studies link under half to unresolved V genes, and the rest is unexplained. That table supplies the V and J calls and clone size; D and trimming were determined from the DNA. A total of some 40,000 clones appear in this sample, about 81% of them only once. Jointly, the top ten make up around 8.9% of the sample. This sample's time point label indicates: week 47, end of study. Each vaccine dose, consisting of 300 ug of a 20-mer mutant IDH1 peptide in Montanide, was administered subcutaneously with topical imiquimod. Patients were given eight vaccinations, in weeks 1, 3, 5, 7, 11, 15, 19 and 23, which matched visits V03 through V10. Newly diagnosed WHO grade 3 or 4 IDH1-mutant astrocytomas showing loss of nuclear ATRX were present in the donors. The samples were drawn from NOA16, a multicentre, single-arm, open-label phase I trial in Germany that tested a mutant IDH1 peptide vaccine in humans for the first time. The DNeasy Blood and Tissue Kit was used to extract genomic DNA from EDTA blood for TCRB sequencing.

From the cysteine up to the phenylalanine, the CDR3 has a length of 11 residues. Only CDR3 DNA is held: 33 bases, read in frame from base 1. The junction shows trimming of 2 bases on V and 4 bases on J, plus 3 bases between the germline ends. For CDR1 and CDR2, the germline V gene lists SGHDN and FVKESK. The V gene is TRBV14 and the J gene is TRBJ2-7; the D gene lacks a confident call. Sequenced here: PBMCs, sampled from a glioma patient whose treatment included an IDH1 peptide vaccine. The origin of this receptor is a man in his forties or fifties with glioma. The CDR3: CASSQMYEQYF. The sequenced DNA: TGTGCCAGCAGCCAAATGTACGAGCAGTACTTC. The entire variable domain, with the stretches around the CDR3 drawn from the reference TRBV14 and TRBJ2-7 proteins, is EAGVTQFPSHSVIEKGQTVTLRCDPISGHDNLYWYRRVMGKEIKFLLHFVKESKQDESGMPNNRFLAERTGGTYSTLKVQPAELEDSGVYFCASSQMYEQYFGPGTRLTVT.